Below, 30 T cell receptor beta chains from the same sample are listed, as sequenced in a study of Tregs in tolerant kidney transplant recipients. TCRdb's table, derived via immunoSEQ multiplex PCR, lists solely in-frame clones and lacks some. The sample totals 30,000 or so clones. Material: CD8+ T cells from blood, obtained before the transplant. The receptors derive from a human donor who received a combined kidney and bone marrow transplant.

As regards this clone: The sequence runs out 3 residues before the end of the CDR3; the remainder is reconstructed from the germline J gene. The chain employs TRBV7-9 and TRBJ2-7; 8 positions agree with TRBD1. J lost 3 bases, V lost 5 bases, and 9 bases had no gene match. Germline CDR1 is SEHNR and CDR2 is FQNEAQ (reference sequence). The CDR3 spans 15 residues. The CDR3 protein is CASSKRQGRYYEQYF. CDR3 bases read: TGTGCCAGCAGCAAACGACAGGGGAGATACTACGAG.

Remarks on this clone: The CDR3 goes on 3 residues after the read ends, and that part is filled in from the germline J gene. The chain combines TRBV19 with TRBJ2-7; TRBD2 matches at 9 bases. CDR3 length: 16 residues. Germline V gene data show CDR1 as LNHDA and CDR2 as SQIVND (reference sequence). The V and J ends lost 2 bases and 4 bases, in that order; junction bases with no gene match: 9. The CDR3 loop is CASSITGDSGSYEQYF. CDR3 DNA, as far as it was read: TGTGCCAGTAGTATAACCGGAGATAGCGGGAGTTACGAG.

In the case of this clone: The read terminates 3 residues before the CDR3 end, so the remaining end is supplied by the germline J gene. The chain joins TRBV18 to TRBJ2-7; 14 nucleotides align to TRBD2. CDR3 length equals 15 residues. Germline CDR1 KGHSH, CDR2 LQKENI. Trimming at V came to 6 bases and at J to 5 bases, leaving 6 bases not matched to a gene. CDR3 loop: CASSATSGRENEQYF. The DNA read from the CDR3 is TGTGCCAGCTCGGCGACTAGCGGGAGGGAGAACGAG.

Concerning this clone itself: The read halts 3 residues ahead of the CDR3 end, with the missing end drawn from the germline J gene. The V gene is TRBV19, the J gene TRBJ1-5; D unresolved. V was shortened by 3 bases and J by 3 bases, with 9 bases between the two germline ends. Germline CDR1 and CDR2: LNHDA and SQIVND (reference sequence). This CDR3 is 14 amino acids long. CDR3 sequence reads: CASSMRWYNQPQHF. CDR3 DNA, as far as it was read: TGTGCCAGTAGTATGAGGTGGTACAATCAGCCC.

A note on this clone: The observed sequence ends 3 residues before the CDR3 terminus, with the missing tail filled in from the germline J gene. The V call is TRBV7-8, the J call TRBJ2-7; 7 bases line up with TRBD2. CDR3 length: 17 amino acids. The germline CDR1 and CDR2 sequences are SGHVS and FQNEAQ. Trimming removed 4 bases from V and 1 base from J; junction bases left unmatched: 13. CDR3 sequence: CASSSGGSRDQSYEQYF. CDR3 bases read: TGTGCCAGCAGCTCGGGGGGTTCGAGGGACCAATCCTACGAG.

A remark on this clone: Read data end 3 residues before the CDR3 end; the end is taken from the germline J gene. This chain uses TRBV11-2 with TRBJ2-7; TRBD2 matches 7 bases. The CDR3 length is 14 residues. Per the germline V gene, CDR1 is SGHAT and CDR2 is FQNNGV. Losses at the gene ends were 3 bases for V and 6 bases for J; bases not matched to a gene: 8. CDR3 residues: CASSFASGPSEQYF. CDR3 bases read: TGTGCCAGCAGCTTCGCTAGCGGACCCTCCGAG.

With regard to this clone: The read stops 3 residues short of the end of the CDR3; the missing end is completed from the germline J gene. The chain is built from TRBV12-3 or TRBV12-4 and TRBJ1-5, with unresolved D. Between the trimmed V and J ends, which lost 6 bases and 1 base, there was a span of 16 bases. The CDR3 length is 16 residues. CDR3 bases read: TGTGCCAGCAGCCCCACCGGACTCGAGAGCAATCAGCCC. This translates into CASSPTGLESNQP. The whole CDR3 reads CASSPTGLESNQPQHF.

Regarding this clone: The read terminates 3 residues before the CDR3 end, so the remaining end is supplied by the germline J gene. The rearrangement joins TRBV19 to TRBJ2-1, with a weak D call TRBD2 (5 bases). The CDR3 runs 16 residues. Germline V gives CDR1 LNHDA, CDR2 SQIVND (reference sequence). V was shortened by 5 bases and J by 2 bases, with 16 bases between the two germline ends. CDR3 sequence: CASSWTGNWPYNEQFF. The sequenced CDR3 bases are TGTGCCAGTAGTTGGACGGGGAACTGGCCCTACAATGAG. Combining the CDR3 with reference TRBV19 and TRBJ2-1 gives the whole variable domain DGGITQSPKYLFRKEGQNVTLSCEQNLNHDAMYWYRQDPGQGLRLIYYSQIVNDFQKGDIAEGYSVSREKKESFPLTVTSAQKNPTAFYLCASSWTGNWPYNEQFFGPGTRLTVL.

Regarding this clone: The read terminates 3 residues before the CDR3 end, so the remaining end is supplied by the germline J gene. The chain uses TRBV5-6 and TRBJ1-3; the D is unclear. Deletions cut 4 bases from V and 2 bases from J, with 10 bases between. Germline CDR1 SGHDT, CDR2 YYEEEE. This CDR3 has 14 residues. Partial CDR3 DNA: TGTGCCAGCAGCCCGGTTTTGGCTGGAAACACC. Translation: CASSPVLAGNT. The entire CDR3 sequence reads CASSPVLAGNTIYF. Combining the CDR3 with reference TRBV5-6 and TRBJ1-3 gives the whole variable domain DAGVTQSPTHLIKTRGQQVTLRCSPKSGHDTVSWYQQALGQGPQFIFQYYEEEERQRGNFPDRFSGHQFPNYSSELNVNALLLGDSALYLCASSPVLAGNTIYFGEGSWLTVV.

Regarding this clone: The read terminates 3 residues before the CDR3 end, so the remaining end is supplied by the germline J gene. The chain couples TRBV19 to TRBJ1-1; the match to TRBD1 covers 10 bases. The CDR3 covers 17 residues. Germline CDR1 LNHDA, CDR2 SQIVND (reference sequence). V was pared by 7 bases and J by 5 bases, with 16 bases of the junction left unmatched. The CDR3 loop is CASTKLTGTGVSTEAFF. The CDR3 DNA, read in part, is TGTGCCAGTACCAAACTAACCGGGACAGGGGTTTCAACTGAA.

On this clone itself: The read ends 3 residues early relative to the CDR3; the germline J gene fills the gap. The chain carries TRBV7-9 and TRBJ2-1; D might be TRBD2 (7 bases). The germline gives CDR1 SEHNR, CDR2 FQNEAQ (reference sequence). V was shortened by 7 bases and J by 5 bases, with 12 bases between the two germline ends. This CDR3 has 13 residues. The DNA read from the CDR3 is TGTGCCAGCAAGGGGGGGCTAAACAATGAG. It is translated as CASKGGLNNE. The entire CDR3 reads CASKGGLNNEQFF.

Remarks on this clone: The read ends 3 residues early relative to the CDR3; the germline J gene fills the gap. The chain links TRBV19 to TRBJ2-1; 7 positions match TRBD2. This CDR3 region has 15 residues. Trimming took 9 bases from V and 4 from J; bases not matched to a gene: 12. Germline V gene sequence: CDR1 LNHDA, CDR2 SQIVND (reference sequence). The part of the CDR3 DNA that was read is TGTGCCAGCGTTGGGGGGGACCGACGGTACAATGAG. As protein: CASVGGDRRYNE. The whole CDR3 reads CASVGGDRRYNEQFF.

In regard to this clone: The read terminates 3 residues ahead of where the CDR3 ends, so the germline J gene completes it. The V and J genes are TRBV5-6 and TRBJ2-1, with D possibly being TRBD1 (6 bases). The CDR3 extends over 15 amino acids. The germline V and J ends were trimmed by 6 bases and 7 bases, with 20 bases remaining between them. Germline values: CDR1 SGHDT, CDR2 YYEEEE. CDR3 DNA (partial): TGTGCCAGCACCGCGTGGGTTAGGGGGTGGAATGAG. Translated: CASTAWVRGWNE. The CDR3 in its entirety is CASTAWVRGWNEQFF.

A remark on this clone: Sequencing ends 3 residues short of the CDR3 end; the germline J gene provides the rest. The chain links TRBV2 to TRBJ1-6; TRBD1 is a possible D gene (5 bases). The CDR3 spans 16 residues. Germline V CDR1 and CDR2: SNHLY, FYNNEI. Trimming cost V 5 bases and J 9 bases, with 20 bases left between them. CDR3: CASSSFQPAGPSPLHF. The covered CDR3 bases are TGTGCCAGCAGTAGCTTCCAACCCGCGGGGCCTTCACCC.

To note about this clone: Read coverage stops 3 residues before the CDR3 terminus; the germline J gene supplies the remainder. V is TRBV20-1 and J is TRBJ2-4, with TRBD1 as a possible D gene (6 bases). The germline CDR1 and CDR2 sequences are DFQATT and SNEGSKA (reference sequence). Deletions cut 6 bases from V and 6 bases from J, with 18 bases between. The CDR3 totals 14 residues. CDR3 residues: CSADLDSSPNIQYF. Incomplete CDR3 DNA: TGCAGTGCCGACCTGGACAGTTCCCCAAACATT.

Partial CDR3 DNA: TGTGCCAGCAGCTTATCACTAGAAGAGACC. Translation gives CASSLSLEET. The complete CDR3 reads CASSLSLEETQYF. The gene calls are TRBV7-9 and TRBJ2-5; D may be TRBD2 (5 bases). The read halts 3 residues ahead of the CDR3 end, with the missing end drawn from the germline J gene. CDR1 is SEHNR, CDR2 FQNEAQ, per germline (reference sequence). The ends were cut back, 2 bases at V and 3 bases at J, with 7 bases in the middle. The CDR3 length is 13 residues.

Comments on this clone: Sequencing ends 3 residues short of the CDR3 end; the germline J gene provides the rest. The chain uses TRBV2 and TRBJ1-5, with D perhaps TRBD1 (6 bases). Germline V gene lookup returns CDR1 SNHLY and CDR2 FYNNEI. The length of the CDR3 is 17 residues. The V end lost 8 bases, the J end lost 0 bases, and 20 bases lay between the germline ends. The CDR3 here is CASPVEGTGSSNQPQHF. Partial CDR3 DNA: TGTGCCAGCCCAGTTGAAGGTACAGGGAGTAGCAATCAGCCC.

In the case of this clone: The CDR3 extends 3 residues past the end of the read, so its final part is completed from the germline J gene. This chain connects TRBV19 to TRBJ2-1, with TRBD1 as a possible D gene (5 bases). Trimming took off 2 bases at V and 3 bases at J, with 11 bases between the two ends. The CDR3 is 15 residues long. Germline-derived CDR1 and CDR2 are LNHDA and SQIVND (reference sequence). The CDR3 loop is CASSIMVTVYNEQFF. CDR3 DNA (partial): TGTGCCAGTAGTATAATGGTGACAGTCTACAATGAG. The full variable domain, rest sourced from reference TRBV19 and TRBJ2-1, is DGGITQSPKYLFRKEGQNVTLSCEQNLNHDAMYWYRQDPGQGLRLIYYSQIVNDFQKGDIAEGYSVSREKKESFPLTVTSAQKNPTAFYLCASSIMVTVYNEQFFGPGTRLTVL.

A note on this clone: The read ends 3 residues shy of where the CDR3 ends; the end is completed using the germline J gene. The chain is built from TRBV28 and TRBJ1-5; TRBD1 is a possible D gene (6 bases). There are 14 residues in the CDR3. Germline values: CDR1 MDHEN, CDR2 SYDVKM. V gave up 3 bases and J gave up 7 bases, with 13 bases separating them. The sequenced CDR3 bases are TGTGCCAGCAGTTTTAGGGGGTCGTGGCAGCCC. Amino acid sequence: CASSFRGSWQP. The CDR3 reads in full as CASSFRGSWQPQHF.

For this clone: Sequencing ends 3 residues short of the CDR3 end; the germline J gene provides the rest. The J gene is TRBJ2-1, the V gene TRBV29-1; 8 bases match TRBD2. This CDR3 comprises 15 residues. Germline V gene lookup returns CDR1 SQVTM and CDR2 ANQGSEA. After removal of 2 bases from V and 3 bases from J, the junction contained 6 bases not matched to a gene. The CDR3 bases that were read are TGCAGCGTTGAAATCGGACTAGCAATCTACAATGAG. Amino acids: CSVEIGLAIYNE. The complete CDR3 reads CSVEIGLAIYNEQFF.

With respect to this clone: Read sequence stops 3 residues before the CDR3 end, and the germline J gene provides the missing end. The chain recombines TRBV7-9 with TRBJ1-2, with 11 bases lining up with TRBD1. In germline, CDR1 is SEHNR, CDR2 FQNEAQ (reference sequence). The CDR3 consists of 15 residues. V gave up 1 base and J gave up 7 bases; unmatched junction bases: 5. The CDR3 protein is CASSLDGQGALGYTF. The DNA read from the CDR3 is TGTGCCAGCAGCTTAGACGGACAGGGGGCGCTTGGC.

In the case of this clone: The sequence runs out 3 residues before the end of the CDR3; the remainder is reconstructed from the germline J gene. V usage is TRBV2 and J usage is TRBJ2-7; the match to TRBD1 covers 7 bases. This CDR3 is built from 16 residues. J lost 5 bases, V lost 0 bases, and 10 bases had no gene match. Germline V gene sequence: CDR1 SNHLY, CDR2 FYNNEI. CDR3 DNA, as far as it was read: TGTGCCAGCAGTGAAGCAGACAGGGAGTTGTTCGACGAG. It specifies CASSEADRELFDE. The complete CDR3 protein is CASSEADRELFDEQYF.

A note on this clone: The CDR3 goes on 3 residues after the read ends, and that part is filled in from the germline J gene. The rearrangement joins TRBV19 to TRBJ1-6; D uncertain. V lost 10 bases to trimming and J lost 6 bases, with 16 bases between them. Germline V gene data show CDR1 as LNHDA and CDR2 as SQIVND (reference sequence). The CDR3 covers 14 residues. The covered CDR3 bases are TGTGCCACTTCCCCGGCGGGTCCTAATTCACCC. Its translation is CATSPAGPNSP. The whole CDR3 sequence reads CATSPAGPNSPLHF.

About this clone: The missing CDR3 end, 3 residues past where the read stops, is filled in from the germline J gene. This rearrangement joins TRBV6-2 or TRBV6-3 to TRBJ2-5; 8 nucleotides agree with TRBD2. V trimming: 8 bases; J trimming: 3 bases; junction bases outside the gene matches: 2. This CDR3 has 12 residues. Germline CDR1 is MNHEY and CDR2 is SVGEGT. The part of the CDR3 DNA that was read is TGTGCCAGCGATAGCGGGGAAGAGACC. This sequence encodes CASDSGEET. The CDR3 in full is CASDSGEETQYF.

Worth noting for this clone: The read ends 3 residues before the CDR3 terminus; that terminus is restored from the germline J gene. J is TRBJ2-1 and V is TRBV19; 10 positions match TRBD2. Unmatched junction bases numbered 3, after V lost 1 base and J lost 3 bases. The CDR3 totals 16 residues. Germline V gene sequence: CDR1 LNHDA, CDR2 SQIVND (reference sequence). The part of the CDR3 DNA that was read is TGTGCCAGTAGTATAGCACTAGCGGGAAGCTACAATGAG. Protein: CASSIALAGSYNE. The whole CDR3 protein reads CASSIALAGSYNEQFF.

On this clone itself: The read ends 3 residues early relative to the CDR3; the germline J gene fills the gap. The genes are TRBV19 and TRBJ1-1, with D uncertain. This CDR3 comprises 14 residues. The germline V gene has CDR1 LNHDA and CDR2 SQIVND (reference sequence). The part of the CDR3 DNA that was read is TGTGCCAGTAGTATGCCGCGGGGAGCAGCAGAA. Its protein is CASSMPRGAAE. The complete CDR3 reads CASSMPRGAAEAFF.

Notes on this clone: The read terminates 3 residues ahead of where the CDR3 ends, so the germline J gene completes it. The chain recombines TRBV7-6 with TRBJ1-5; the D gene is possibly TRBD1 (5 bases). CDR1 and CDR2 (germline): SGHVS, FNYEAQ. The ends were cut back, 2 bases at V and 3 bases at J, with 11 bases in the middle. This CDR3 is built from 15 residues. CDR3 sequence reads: CASSLLQGTNQPQHF. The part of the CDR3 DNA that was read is TGTGCCAGCAGCTTACTTCAGGGCACCAATCAGCCC. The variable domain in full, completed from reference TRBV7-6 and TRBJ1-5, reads GAGVSQSPRYKVTKRGQDVALRCDPISGHVSLYWYRQALGQGPEFLTYFNYEAQQDKSGLPNDRFSAERPEGSISTLTIQRTEQRDSAMYRCASSLLQGTNQPQHFGDGTRLSIL.

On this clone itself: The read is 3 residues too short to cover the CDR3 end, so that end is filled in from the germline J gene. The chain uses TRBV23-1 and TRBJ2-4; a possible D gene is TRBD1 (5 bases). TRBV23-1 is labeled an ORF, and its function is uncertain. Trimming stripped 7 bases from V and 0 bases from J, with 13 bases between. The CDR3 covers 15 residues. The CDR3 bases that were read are TGCGCCAGCAATCCAGACAGATTAGCCAAAAACATT. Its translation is CASNPDRLAKNI. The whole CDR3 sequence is CASNPDRLAKNIQYF.

The CDR3 protein is CASSLFRADTEAFF. The part of the CDR3 DNA that was read is TGTGCCAGCAGCTTATTCAGGGCGGACACTGAA. The chain couples TRBV7-6 to TRBJ1-1, with a weak D call TRBD1 (5 bases). Read sequence stops 3 residues before the CDR3 end, and the germline J gene provides the missing end. This CDR3 has 14 residues. Deletions cut 2 bases from V and 3 bases from J, with 10 bases between. CDR1 is SGHVS, CDR2 FNYEAQ, per germline.

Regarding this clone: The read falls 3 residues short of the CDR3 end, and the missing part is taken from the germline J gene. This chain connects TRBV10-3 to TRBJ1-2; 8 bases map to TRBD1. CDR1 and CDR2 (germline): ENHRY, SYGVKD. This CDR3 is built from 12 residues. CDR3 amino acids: CAISEGQGGYTF. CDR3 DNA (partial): TGTGCCATCAGTGAGGGACAGGGCGGC.